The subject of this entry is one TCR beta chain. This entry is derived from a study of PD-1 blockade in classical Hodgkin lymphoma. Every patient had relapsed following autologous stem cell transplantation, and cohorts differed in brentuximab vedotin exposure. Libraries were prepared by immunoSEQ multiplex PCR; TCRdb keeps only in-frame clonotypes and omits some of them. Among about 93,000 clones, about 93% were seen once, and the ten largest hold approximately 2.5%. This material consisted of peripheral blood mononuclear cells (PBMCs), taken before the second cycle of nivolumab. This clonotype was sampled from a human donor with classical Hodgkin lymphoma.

CDR3 residues: CASSLGRGRVGRHEQYF. CDR3 bases: TGCGCCAGCAGCCTCGGCAGGGGGCGAGTTGGCCGACACGAGCAGTACTTC. The chain couples TRBV5-1 to TRBJ2-7, with 8 bases matching TRBD1. Germline assignment: CDR1 SGHRS and CDR2 YFSETQ. V was pared by 4 bases and J by 5 bases, with 17 bases of the junction left unmatched. This CDR3 spans 17 amino acids.